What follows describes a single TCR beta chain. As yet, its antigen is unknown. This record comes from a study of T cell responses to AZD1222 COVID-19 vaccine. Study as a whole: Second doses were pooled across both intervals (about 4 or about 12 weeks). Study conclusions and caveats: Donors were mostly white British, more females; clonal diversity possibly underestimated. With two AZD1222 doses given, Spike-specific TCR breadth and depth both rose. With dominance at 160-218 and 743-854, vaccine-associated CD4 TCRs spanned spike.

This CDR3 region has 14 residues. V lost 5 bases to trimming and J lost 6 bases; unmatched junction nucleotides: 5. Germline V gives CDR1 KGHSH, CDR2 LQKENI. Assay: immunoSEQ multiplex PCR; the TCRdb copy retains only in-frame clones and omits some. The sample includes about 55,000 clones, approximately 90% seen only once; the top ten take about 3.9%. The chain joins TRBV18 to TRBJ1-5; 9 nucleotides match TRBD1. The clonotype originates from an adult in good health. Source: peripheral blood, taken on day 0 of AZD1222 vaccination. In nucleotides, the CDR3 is TGTGCCAGCTCATCTACAGGGGGCCGTCAGCCCCAGCATTTT. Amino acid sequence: CASSSTGGRQPQHF.